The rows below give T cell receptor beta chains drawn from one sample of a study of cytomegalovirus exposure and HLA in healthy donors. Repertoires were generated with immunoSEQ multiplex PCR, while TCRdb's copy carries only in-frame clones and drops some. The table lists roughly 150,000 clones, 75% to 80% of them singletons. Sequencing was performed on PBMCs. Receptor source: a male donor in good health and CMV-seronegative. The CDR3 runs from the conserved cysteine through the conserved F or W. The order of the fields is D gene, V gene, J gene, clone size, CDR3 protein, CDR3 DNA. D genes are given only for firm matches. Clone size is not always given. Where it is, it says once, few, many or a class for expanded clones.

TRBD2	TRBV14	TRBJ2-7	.	CASSQERGGADEQYF	TGTGCCAGCAGCCAAGAGCGCGGGGGGGCGGACGAGCAGTACTTC
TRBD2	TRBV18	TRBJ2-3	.	CASSPLRTSGGADTQYF	TGTGCCAGCTCACCGTTGAGGACTAGCGGGGGGGCAGATACGCAGTATTTT
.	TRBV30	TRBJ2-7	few	CAWSPGASTYEQYF	TGTGCCTGGAGTCCTGGGGCTTCGACCTACGAGCAGTACTTC
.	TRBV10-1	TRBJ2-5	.	CASSEGTGVRAQYF	TGCGCCAGCAGTGAGGGGACGGGGGTACGGGCCCAGTACTTC
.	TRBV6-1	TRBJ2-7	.	CASSSFYEQYF	TGTGCCAGCAGTTCTTTCTACGAGCAGTACTTC
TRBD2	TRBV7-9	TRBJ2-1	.	CASSLASGGHNEQFF	TGTGCCAGCAGCTTAGCTTCGGGAGGTCACAATGAGCAGTTCTTC
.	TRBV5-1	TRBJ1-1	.	CASRTGDEAFF	TGCGCCAGCAGGACGGGTGATGAAGCTTTCTTT
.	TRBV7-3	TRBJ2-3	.	CASSSLGATDTQYF	TGTGCCAGCAGCTCCTTGGGAGCCACAGATACGCAGTATTTT
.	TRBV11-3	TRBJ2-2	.	CASSPRTGELFF	TGTGCCAGCAGCCCGCGAACCGGGGAACTGTTTTTT
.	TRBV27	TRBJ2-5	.	CASSFMVKGGQETQYF	TGTGCCAGCAGTTTTATGGTCAAAGGGGGCCAAGAGACCCAGTACTTC
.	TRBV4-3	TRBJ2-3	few	CASSQSGSTDTQYF	TGCGCCAGCAGCCAGTCAGGGAGCACAGATACGCAGTATTTT
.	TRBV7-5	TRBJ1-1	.	CARSLDRGSNTEAFF	TGTGCCAGAAGCTTAGATCGGGGGTCGAACACTGAAGCTTTCTTT